The present entry profiles one TCR beta chain with its context. This sample is drawn from a study of cytomegalovirus exposure and HLA in healthy donors. 60 Vbeta and 13 Jbeta primers were used in PCR. Libraries were prepared by immunoSEQ multiplex PCR; TCRdb keeps only in-frame clonotypes and omits some of them. The repertoire holds tens of thousands of clones, with around three quarters as singletons. CDR1 and CDR2 (germline): MGHRA, YSYEKL. The CDR3 runs 14 residues. V lost 5 bases and J lost 5; bases outside the gene matches: 3. The TCR originated in a male donor in good health and CMV-seropositive. Sequenced input: PBMCs. The chain couples TRBV4-1 to TRBJ2-1, with 10 positions matching TRBD2. Here the CDR3 DNA reads TGCGCCAGCAGCTCGGGACTAGCGAACAATGAGCAGTTCTTC. This gives the protein CASSSGLANNEQFF.